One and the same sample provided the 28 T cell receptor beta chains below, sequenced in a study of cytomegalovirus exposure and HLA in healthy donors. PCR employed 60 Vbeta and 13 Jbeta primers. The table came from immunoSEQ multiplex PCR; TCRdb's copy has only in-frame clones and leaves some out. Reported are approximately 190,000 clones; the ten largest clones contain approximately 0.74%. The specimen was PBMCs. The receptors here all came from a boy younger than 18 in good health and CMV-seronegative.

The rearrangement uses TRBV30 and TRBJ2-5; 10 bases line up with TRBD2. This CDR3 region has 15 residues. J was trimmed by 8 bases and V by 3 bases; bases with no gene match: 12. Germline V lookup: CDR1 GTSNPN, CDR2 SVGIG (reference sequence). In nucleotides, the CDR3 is TGTGCCTGGAGCCCACGGACTAGCGGTCGATCTACCCAGTACTTC. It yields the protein CAWSPRTSGRSTQYF.

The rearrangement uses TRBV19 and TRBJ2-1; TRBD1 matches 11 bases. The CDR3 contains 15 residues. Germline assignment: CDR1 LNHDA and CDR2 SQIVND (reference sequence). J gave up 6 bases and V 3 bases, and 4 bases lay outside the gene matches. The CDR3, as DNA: TGTGCCAGTAGTATTAGGACAGGGGGCCGCAATGAGCAGTTCTTC. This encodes CASSIRTGGRNEQFF.

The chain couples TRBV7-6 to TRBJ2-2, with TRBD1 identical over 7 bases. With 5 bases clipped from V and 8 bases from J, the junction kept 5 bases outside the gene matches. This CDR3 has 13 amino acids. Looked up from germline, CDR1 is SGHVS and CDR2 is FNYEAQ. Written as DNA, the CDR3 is TGTGCCAGCAGCGCAGGGACAGCGGGGGAGCTGTTTTTT. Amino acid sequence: CASSAGTAGELFF.

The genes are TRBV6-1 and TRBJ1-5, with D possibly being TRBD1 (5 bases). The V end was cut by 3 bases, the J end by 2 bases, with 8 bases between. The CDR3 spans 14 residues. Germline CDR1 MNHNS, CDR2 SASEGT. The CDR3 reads CASSDRVGNQPQHF. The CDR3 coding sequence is TGTGCCAGCAGTGACAGGGTTGGCAATCAGCCCCAGCATTTT.

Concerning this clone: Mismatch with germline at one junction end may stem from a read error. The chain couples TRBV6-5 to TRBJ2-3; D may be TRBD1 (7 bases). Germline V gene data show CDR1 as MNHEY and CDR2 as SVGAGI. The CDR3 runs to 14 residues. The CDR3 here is CASSAGQSTNTQYF. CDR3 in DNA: TGTGCCAGCAGTGCGGGACAGTCCACAAATACGCAGTATTTT.

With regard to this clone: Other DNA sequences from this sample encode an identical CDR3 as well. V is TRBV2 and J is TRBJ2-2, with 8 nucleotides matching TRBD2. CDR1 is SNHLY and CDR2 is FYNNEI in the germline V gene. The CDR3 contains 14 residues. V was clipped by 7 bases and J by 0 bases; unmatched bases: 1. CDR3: CASTGGANTGELFF. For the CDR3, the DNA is TGTGCCAGCACGGGGGGGGCGAACACCGGGGAGCTGTTTTTT.

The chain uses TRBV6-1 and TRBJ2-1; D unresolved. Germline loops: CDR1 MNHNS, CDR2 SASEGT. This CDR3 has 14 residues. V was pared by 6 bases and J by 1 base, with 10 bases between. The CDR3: CASRPSVSYNEQFF. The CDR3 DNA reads TGTGCCAGCAGGCCGTCGGTTTCCTACAATGAGCAGTTCTTC.

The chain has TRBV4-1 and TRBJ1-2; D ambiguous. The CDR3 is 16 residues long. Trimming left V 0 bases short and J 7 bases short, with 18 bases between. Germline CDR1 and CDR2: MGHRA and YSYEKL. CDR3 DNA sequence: TGCGCCAGCAGCCAAGATCCGCGGGAGGGTGCAGCTGGCTACACCTTC. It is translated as CASSQDPREGAAGYTF.

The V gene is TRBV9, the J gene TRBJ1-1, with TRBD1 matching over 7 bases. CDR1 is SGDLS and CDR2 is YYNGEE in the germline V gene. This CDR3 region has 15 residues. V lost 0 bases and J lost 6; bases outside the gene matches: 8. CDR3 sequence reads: CASSVGYRGAAEAFF. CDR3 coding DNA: TGTGCCAGCAGCGTAGGTTACAGGGGAGCCGCTGAAGCTTTCTTT. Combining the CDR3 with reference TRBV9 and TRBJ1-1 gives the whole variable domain DSGVTQTPKHLITATGQRVTLRCSPRSGDLSVYWYQQSLDQGLQFLIQYYNGEERAKGNILERFSAQQFPDLHSELNLSSLELGDSALYFCASSVGYRGAAEAFFGQGTRLTVV.

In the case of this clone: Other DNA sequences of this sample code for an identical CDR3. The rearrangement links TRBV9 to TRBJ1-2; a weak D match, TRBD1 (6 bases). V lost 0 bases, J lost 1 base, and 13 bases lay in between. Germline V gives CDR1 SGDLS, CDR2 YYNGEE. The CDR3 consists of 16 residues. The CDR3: CASSVGGGRSNYGYTF. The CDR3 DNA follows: TGTGCCAGCAGCGTAGGGGGGGGCAGAAGTAACTATGGCTACACCTTC. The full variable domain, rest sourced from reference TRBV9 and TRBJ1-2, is DSGVTQTPKHLITATGQRVTLRCSPRSGDLSVYWYQQSLDQGLQFLIQYYNGEERAKGNILERFSAQQFPDLHSELNLSSLELGDSALYFCASSVGGGRSNYGYTFGSGTRLTVV.

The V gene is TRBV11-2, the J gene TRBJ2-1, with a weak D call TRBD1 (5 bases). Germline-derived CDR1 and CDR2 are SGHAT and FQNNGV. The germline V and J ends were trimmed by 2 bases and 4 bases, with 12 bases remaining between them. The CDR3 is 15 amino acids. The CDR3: CASSLIRGRYNEQFF. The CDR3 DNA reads TGTGCCAGCAGCTTAATAAGGGGAAGGTACAATGAGCAGTTCTTC.

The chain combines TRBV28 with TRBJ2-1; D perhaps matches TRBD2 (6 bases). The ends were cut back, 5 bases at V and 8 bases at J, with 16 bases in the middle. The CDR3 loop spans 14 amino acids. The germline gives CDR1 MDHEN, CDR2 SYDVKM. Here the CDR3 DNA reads TGTGCCAGCAGTCCCTCGGGTGGGAGGTATGAGCAGTTCTTC. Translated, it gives CASSPSGGRYEQFF. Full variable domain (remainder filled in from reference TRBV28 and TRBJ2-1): DVKVTQSSRYLVKRTGEKVFLECVQDMDHENMFWYRQDPGLGLRLIYFSYDVKMKEKGDIPEGYSVSREKKERFSLILESASTNQTSMYLCASSPSGGRYEQFFGPGTRLTVL.

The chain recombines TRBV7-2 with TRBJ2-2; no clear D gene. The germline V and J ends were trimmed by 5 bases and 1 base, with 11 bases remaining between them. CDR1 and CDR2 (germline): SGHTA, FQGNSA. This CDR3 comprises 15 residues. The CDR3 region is CASSQTDLNTGELFF. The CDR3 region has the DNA TGTGCCAGCAGCCAAACAGATCTGAACACCGGGGAGCTGTTTTTT.

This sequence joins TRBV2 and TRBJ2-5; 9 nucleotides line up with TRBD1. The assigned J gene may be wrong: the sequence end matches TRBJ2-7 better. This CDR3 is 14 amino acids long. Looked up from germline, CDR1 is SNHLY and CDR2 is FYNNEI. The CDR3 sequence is CAAGRDRATYEQYF. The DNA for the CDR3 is TGTGCCGCCGGCCGGGACAGGGCCACCTACGAGCAGTACTTC.

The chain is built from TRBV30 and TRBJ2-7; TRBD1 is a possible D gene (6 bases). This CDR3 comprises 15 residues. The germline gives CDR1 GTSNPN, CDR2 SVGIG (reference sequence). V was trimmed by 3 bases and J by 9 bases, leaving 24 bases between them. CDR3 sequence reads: CAWRPPGTLGVGQYF. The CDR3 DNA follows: TGTGCCTGGAGGCCCCCCGGGACATTGGGCGTCGGGCAGTACTTC.

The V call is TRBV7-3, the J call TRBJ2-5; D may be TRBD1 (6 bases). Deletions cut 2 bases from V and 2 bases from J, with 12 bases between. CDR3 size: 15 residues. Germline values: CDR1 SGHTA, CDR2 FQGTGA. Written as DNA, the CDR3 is TGTGCCAGCAGCTTAGGTGGGGGCCGTCAAGAGACCCAGTACTTC. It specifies CASSLGGGRQETQYF.

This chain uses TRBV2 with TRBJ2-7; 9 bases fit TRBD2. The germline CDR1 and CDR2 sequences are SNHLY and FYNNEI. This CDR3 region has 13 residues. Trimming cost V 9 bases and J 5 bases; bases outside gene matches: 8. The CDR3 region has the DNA TGTGCCAGGAGCGGGGGGACCCTCGACGAGCAGTACTTC. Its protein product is CARSGGTLDEQYF.

The CDR3 bases are TGTGCCAGCAGCTCACGGGGGAACAGGGGGCTATACGAGCAGTACTTC. This codes for CASSSRGNRGLYEQYF. This chain connects TRBV7-8 to TRBJ2-7; 9 positions agree with TRBD1. Germline CDR1 SGHVS, CDR2 FQNEAQ. Trimming took 4 bases from V and 4 from J; bases not matched to a gene: 11. The CDR3 is made up of 16 amino acids.

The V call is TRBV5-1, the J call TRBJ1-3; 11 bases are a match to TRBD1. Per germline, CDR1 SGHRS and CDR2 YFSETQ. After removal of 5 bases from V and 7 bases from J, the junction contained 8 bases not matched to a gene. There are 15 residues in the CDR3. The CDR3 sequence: CASSWPRTGGNTIYF. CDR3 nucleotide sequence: TGCGCCAGCAGTTGGCCAAGGACAGGGGGCAACACCATATATTTT.

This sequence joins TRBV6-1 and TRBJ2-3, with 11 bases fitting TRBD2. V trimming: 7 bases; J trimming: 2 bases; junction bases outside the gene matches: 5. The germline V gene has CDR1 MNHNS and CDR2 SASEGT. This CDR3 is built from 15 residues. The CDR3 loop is CASILAGGYTDTQYF. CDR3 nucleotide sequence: TGTGCCAGCATTTTAGCGGGGGGGTACACAGATACGCAGTATTTT.

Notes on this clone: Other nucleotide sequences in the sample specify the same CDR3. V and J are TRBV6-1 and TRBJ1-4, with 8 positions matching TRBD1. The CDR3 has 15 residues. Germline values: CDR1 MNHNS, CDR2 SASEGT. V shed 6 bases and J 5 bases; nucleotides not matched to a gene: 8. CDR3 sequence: CASRAGQGTNEKLFF. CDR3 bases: TGTGCCAGCAGAGCCGGACAGGGAACCAATGAAAAACTGTTTTTT.

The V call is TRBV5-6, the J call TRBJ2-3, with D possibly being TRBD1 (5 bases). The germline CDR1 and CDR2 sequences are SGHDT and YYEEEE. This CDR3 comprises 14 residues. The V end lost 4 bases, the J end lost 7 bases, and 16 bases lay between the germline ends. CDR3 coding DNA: TGTGCCAGCAGCCCAGACCTGACAGCCTATACGCAGTATTTT. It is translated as CASSPDLTAYTQYF.

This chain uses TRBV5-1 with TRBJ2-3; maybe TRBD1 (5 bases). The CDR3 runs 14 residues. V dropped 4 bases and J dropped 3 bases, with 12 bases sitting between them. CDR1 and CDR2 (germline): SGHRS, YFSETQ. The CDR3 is CASSVTAGTDTQYF. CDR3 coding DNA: TGCGCCAGCAGCGTGACTGCAGGGACAGATACGCAGTATTTT.

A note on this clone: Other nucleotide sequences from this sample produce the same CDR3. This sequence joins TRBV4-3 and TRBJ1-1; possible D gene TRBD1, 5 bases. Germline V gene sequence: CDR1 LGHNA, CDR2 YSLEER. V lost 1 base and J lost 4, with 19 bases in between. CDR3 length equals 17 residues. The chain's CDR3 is CASSQVEFRGLLTEAFF. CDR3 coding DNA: TGCGCCAGCAGCCAAGTTGAATTTAGGGGCTTGCTCACTGAAGCTTTCTTT.

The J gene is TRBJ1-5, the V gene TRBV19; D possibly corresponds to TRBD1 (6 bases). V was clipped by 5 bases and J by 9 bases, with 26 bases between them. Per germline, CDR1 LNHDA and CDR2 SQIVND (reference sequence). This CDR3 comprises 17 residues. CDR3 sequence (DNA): TGTGCCAGTAGTCATGACCGGGACAAAGAGATTTTGCGGCCCCAGCATTTT. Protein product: CASSHDRDKEILRPQHF.

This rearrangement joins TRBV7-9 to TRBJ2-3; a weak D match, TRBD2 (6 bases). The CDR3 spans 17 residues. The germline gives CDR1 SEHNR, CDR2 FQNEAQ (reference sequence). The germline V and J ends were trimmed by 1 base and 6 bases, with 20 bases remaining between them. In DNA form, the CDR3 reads TGTGCCAGCAGCTTAGGTCCGGGGGAGTCCTTTAGGGATACGCAGTATTTT. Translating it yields CASSLGPGESFRDTQYF.

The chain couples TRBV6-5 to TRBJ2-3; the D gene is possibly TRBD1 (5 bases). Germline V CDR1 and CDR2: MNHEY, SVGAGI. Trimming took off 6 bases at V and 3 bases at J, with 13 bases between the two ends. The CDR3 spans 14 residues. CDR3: CASSPGYGTDTQYF. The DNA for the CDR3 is TGTGCCAGCAGCCCAGGGTATGGGACAGATACGCAGTATTTT.

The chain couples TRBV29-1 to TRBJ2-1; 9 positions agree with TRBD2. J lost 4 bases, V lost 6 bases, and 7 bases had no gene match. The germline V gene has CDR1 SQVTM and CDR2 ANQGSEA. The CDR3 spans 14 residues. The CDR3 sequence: CSVAGTSPYNEQFF. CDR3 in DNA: TGCAGCGTGGCCGGGACTAGCCCTTACAATGAGCAGTTCTTC.